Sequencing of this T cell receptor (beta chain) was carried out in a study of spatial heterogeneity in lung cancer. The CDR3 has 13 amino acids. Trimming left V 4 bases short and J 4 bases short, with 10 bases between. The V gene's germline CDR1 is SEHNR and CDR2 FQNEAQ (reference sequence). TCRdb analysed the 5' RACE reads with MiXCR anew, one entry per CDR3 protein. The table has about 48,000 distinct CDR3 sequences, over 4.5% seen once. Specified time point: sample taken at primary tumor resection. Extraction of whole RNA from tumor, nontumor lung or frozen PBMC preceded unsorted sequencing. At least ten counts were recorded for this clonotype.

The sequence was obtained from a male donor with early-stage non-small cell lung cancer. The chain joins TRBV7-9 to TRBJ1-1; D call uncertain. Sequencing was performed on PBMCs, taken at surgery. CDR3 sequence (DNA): TGTGCCAGCAGCTACGAAGGAGGCACTGAAGCTTTCTTT. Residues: CASSYEGGTEAFF.